This T cell receptor (beta chain) was found in a study of CD4 T cell repertoires in COVID-19. Study results and limitations: Two or all three memory subsets shared several highly expanded SARS-CoV-2-reactive clonotypes. SARS-CoV and/or HKU1 spike cultures shared between roughly 7 and 26% of SARS-CoV-2 clonotypes.

A word on this clone: Antigen: not known.

These memory T cells were uncultured and sequenced directly after ex vivo isolation. The germline gives CDR1 LNHNV, CDR2 YYDKDF (reference sequence). J lost 7 bases, V lost 1 base, and 10 bases had no gene match. This CDR3 region has 15 residues. This table comes from immunoSEQ multiplex PCR, and its TCRdb copy is limited to in-frame clones, with some not included. The repertoire consists of about 24,000 clones, with 93% occurring once and the leading ten covering around 0.66%. The TCR was taken from a human donor who had COVID-19. This material consisted of circulating follicular helper CD4+ T cells (cTfh) from blood, taken before the COVID-19 pandemic. The chain recombines TRBV15 with TRBJ2-7; TRBD2 matches at 7 bases. CDR3 nucleotides: TGTGCCACCAGCAGAGTCCGACTAGCTCCGACAGAGCAGTACTTC. It specifies CATSRVRLAPTEQYF.